The 8 T cell receptor beta chains below all came from one sample that was sequenced in a study of preoperative IRX-2 immunotherapy in early breast cancer. Treatment indicated: preoperative locoregional IRX-2 cytokine immunotherapy. Assay used: immunoSEQ multiplex PCR; TCRdb lists only in-frame clones, some missing. The sample yields fewer than 25,000 clones, 85% seen once. The sequenced sample was lymph node tissue, obtained after IRX-2 immunotherapy. The source of these receptors is a human donor with breast cancer.

The genes are TRBV19 and TRBJ1-1, with D unclear. The germline CDR1 and CDR2 sequences are LNHDA and SQIVND (reference sequence). The CDR3 is 14 amino acids. V was cut by 5 bases and J by 2 bases, with 12 bases left in between. DNA of the CDR3: TGTGCCAGTAGTTGGTGGAGAACAAACACTGAAGCTTTCTTT. This translates into CASSWWRTNTEAFF.

Written as DNA, the CDR3 is TGTGCCAGCTCACCCCCCAGCGGGAGGAACGACGAGCAGTACTTC. Amino acids: CASSPPSGRNDEQYF. The rearrangement uses TRBV18 and TRBJ2-7; 9 bases match TRBD2. V lost 3 bases and J lost 5; bases outside the gene matches: 8. The CDR3 spans 15 residues. The germline CDR1 and CDR2 sequences are KGHSH and LQKENI.

The V call is TRBV19, the J call TRBJ1-5, with 11 bases lining up with TRBD1. The CDR3 covers 16 residues. Trimming took 5 bases from V and 5 from J; bases not matched to a gene: 8. The germline gives CDR1 LNHDA, CDR2 SQIVND (reference sequence). The CDR3: CASSLRDRGRYQPQHF. The CDR3 DNA sequence: TGTGCCAGTAGTCTTCGGGACAGGGGGAGGTATCAGCCCCAGCATTTT. The complete variable domain, with remaining parts taken from reference TRBV19 and TRBJ1-5, reads DGGITQSPKYLFRKEGQNVTLSCEQNLNHDAMYWYRQDPGQGLRLIYYSQIVNDFQKGDIAEGYSVSREKKESFPLTVTSAQKNPTAFYLCASSLRDRGRYQPQHFGDGTRLSIL.

This clone was picked up a small number of times. The chain combines TRBV6-8 with TRBJ1-3; 7 bases match TRBD1. The CDR3 is 16 residues long. V trimming: 0 bases; J trimming: 2 bases; junction bases outside the gene matches: 4. Germline V gene lookup returns CDR1 MNHGY and CDR2 SAAAGT. The CDR3 region has the DNA TGTGCCAGCAGTTACTCGACAGGGAGGGCTGGAAACACCATATATTTT. The encoded protein is CASSYSTGRAGNTIYF.

This clone was picked up one time. The chain links TRBV10-2 to TRBJ2-7, with unresolved D. The V end was cut by 2 bases, the J end by 3 bases, with 14 bases between. There are 15 residues in the CDR3. The germline V gene has CDR1 WSHSY and CDR2 SAAADI. The CDR3 DNA reads as TGCGCCAGCAGTGAGGTTCGGCTAGTCAGCTACGAGCAGTACTTC. Its translation is CASSEVRLVSYEQYF.

CDR3 in amino acids: CATSTRLAGLETQYF. The CDR3 region has the DNA TGTGCCACCAGCACCCGACTAGCGGGGCTAGAGACCCAGTACTTC. The J gene is TRBJ2-5, the V gene TRBV15; 11 bases are a match to TRBD2. Germline V lookup: CDR1 LNHNV, CDR2 YYDKDF (reference sequence). The CDR3 consists of 15 residues. Trimming at V came to 4 bases and at J to 4 bases, leaving 5 bases not matched to a gene.

This clone occurred a few times. The chain has TRBV25-1 and TRBJ2-6; D unresolved. The CDR3 runs to 13 residues. The V gene's germline CDR1 is MGHDK and CDR2 SYGVNS. V shed 5 bases and J shed 2 bases, with 4 bases lying between them. CDR3 in amino acids: CASSPTGANVLTF. The DNA for the CDR3 is TGTGCCAGCAGTCCCACTGGGGCCAACGTCCTGACTTTC.

The J gene is TRBJ2-3, the V gene TRBV6-4; weak D call: TRBD1 (6 bases). The V gene's germline CDR1 is MRHNA and CDR2 SNTAGT. This CDR3 region has 13 residues. Trimming stripped 4 bases from V and 5 bases from J, with 10 bases between. CDR3 in amino acids: CASSAGRGDTQYF. The DNA of the CDR3 is TGTGCCAGCAGTGCGGGCAGGGGAGATACGCAGTATTTT.